A selection of T cell receptor beta chains follows, all from one sample in a study of Ad26.COV2.S vaccination and SARS-CoV-2 variants. This table comes from immunoSEQ multiplex PCR, and its TCRdb copy is limited to in-frame clones, with some not included. This sample has 320,000 or so clones; around 90% occur once, and the top ten carry about 5.4%. Sequencing was performed on peripheral blood, taken in a trial of Ad26.COV2.S vaccine versus placebo. The source is a person aged 18-60 years who received the Ad26.COV2.S COVID-19 vaccine or a placebo. Each CDR3 is given with its conserved first and last residue. A D gene is named only where the DNA matches it firmly. The size of a clone is reported for some rows only, either as once, few or many, or as a class for expanded clones.

V: TRBV6-1; J: TRBJ1-5; size: NA; D: NA; DNA: TGTGCCAGCAGTGAATTAGGGTTACCCCAGCATTTT; CDR3: CASSELGLPQHF
V: TRBV28; J: TRBJ1-2; size: NA; D: NA; DNA: TGTGCCAGCAGCCTCAGGGTAAACTATGGCTACACCTTC; CDR3: CASSLRVNYGYTF
V: TRBV21-1; J: TRBJ1-2; size: NA; D: NA; DNA: TGTGCCAGCAGCAAGGAGGAGCCCAGGGGGCTTTACTATGGCTACACCTTC; CDR3: CASSKEEPRGLYYGYTF
V: TRBV12-5; J: TRBJ2-2; size: NA; D: NA; DNA: TGTGCTAGTGGTTTGGTACAGCCAGGGATAACCGGGGAGCTGTTTTTT; CDR3: CASGLVQPGITGELFF
V: TRBV4-3; J: TRBJ2-3; size: NA; D: NA; DNA: TGCGCCAGCAGCCAAGATTTCAGGACAGCCTTCACAGATACGCAGTATTTT; CDR3: CASSQDFRTAFTDTQYF
V: TRBV25-1; J: TRBJ2-5; size: NA; D: NA; DNA: TGTGCCAGCAGTGAGTTGGGCAGGGCGGAGACCCAGTACTTC; CDR3: CASSELGRAETQYF
V: TRBV2; J: TRBJ2-2; size: NA; D: NA; DNA: TGTGCCAGCACGGCGGGACAGATGAACACCGGGGAGCTGTTTTTT; CDR3: CASTAGQMNTGELFF
V: TRBV19; J: TRBJ1-1; size: once; D: TRBD1; DNA: TGTGCCAGTAGTGAGTCGCACAGGGGAACTGAAGCTTTCTTT; CDR3: CASSESHRGTEAFF
V: TRBV14; J: TRBJ1-5; size: NA; D: NA; DNA: TGTGCCAGCAGCCAAGATCCTACGCAGCCCCAGCATTTT; CDR3: CASSQDPTQPQHF
V: TRBV6-5; J: TRBJ2-5; size: NA; D: NA; DNA: TGTGCCAGCAGTTACGGGTCAGCGGACGGGCAAGAGACCCAGTACTTC; CDR3: CASSYGSADGQETQYF
V: TRBV10-1; J: TRBJ1-1; size: NA; D: NA; DNA: TGCGCCAGCAGTGAGTCGAGGGGGAACACTGAAGCTTTCTTT; CDR3: CASSESRGNTEAFF
V: TRBV4-2; J: TRBJ2-1; size: NA; D: NA; DNA: TGTGCCAGCAGCCAAGATCCTCACGGGAGCTCCTACAATGAGCAGTTCTTC; CDR3: CASSQDPHGSSYNEQFF
V: TRBV10-2; J: TRBJ2-2; size: NA; D: NA; DNA: TGCGCCAGCAGGGAGGAAACCGGGGAGCTGTTTTTT; CDR3: CASREETGELFF
V: TRBV27; J: TRBJ2-5; size: NA; D: TRBD2; DNA: TGTGCCAGCAGTCTGACTAGCGGGAGTCAAGAGACCCAGTACTTC; CDR3: CASSLTSGSQETQYF
V: TRBV18; J: TRBJ2-1; size: once; D: NA; DNA: TGTGCCAGCTCACCACTGCCAGCACGAAGCTCCTACAATGAGCAGTTCTTC; CDR3: CASSPLPARSSYNEQFF
V: TRBV7-9; J: TRBJ2-1; size: NA; D: TRBD2; DNA: TGTGCCAGCAGCGCCACTCAGTCGTCGCTAGCGGCCACCAATGAGCAGTTCTTC; CDR3: CASSATQSSLAATNEQFF
V: TRBV7-3; J: TRBJ1-2; size: once; D: NA; DNA: TGTGCCAGCAGCCCCGGGGGATCGGTTAACTATGGCTACACCTTC; CDR3: CASSPGGSVNYGYTF
V: TRBV6-2/TRBV6-3; J: TRBJ1-2; size: NA; D: NA; DNA: TGTGCCAGCAGTTACTCAGGAGCTAACTATGGCTACACCTTC; CDR3: CASSYSGANYGYTF
V: TRBV29-1; J: TRBJ2-5; size: NA; D: NA; DNA: TGCAGCGTTTGGACGCTCCAAGAGACCCAGTACTTC; CDR3: CSVWTLQETQYF
V: TRBV25-1; J: TRBJ1-3; size: NA; D: NA; DNA: TGTGCCAGCAGTGACTTCCTTGGAAACACCATATATTTT; CDR3: CASSDFLGNTIYF
V: TRBV5-4; J: TRBJ1-1; size: NA; D: NA; DNA: TGTGCCAGCAGCCCCGAAGTGGGAGAAGCTTTCTTT; CDR3: CASSPEVGEAFF
V: TRBV14; J: TRBJ2-3; size: NA; D: NA; DNA: TGTGCCAGCAGCCAAGGATACTTAGTCACAGATACGCAGTATTTT; CDR3: CASSQGYLVTDTQYF
V: TRBV6-5; J: TRBJ2-2; size: NA; D: NA; DNA: TGTGCCAGCAGTTACGGCGGGGAGCTGTTTTTT; CDR3: CASSYGGELFF
V: TRBV7-2; J: TRBJ2-5; size: NA; D: TRBD1; DNA: TGTGCCAGCAGCTATAGGGGGCAACGTACAGAGACCCAGTACTTC; CDR3: CASSYRGQRTETQYF
V: TRBV27; J: TRBJ1-1; size: once; D: NA; DNA: TGTGCCAGCATGATCGACCGTAGGGGAACTGAAGCTTTCTTT; CDR3: CASMIDRRGTEAFF
V: TRBV28; J: TRBJ2-1; size: NA; D: TRBD2; DNA: TGTGCCAGCAGTACTATTGAGAACCCGAGCGGGGAGGCGTACAATGAGCAGTTCTTC; CDR3: CASSTIENPSGEAYNEQFF
V: TRBV2; J: TRBJ1-4; size: NA; D: NA; DNA: TGTGCCAGCCAACGGGAGGGGGTGAACCGTGAAAAACTGTTTTTT; CDR3: CASQREGVNREKLFF
V: TRBV6-2/TRBV6-3; J: TRBJ1-5; size: NA; D: NA; DNA: TGTGCCAGCAGTTATTTGAGGGACAGCAATCAGCCCCAGCATTTT; CDR3: CASSYLRDSNQPQHF
V: TRBV19; J: TRBJ2-6; size: NA; D: NA; DNA: TGTGCCAGTACTGAGGGGGCCAACGTCCTGACTTTC; CDR3: CASTEGANVLTF
V: TRBV27; J: TRBJ2-3; size: NA; D: NA; DNA: TGTGCCAGCAGTCCCTGGACAGTCTCGAGCACAGATACGCAGTATTTT; CDR3: CASSPWTVSSTDTQYF
V: TRBV10-1; J: TRBJ2-3; size: once; D: NA; DNA: TGCGCCAGCAGTGGGGGGACGGCCCAGCGGCAGTATTTT; CDR3: CASSGGTAQRQYF
V: TRBV15; J: TRBJ1-2; size: NA; D: NA; DNA: TGTGCCACCAGCAGAGATAAGGGGGGCAACTATGGCTACACCTTC; CDR3: CATSRDKGGNYGYTF
V: TRBV3-1/TRBV3-2; J: TRBJ1-1; size: NA; D: NA; DNA: TGTGCCAGCAGCCAAGAAGCGTCGAACACTGAAGCTTTCTTT; CDR3: CASSQEASNTEAFF
V: TRBV19; J: TRBJ1-1; size: few; D: NA; DNA: TGTGCCAGTAGTACTACAGGGTGGACTGAAGCTTTCTTT; CDR3: CASSTTGWTEAFF
V: TRBV6-5; J: TRBJ2-1; size: NA; D: TRBD1; DNA: TGTGCCAGCAGTTACTCGGCAGGGGGCAAGGGTGAGCAGTTCTTC; CDR3: CASSYSAGGKGEQFF
V: TRBV9; J: TRBJ2-5; size: NA; D: TRBD1; DNA: TGTGCCAGCAGCGTAGAGAGGGGGCTGGGACAAGAGACCCAGTACTTC; CDR3: CASSVERGLGQETQYF
V: TRBV5-4; J: TRBJ2-2; size: once; D: TRBD1; DNA: TGTGCCAGCAGCTTGCTCCCCCTGGACAGGGGCACCGGGGAGCTGTTTTTT; CDR3: CASSLLPLDRGTGELFF
V: TRBV5-1; J: TRBJ2-3; size: NA; D: NA; DNA: TGCGCCAGCAGCTTGGATCAGTATACGCAGTATTTT; CDR3: CASSLDQYTQYF
V: TRBV5-4; J: TRBJ2-1; size: NA; D: TRBD2; DNA: TGTGCCAGCAGCTTAAGGCGGGAGTCTCCCTACAATGAGCAGTTCTTC; CDR3: CASSLRRESPYNEQFF
V: TRBV30; J: TRBJ2-4; size: NA; D: TRBD2; DNA: TGTGCCTGGAGTGTACAAGGGCTAGCGGGAGGGCGGGACATTCAGTACTTC; CDR3: CAWSVQGLAGGRDIQYF
V: TRBV27; J: TRBJ1-2; size: NA; D: NA; DNA: TGTGCCAGCAGACCGGTAGGGAGCGCCTATGGCTACACCTTC; CDR3: CASRPVGSAYGYTF
V: TRBV7-3; J: TRBJ2-5; size: NA; D: NA; DNA: TGTGCCAGCAGCTACTCTGGAGAGACCCAGTACTTC; CDR3: CASSYSGETQYF
V: TRBV4-1; J: TRBJ1-4; size: NA; D: NA; DNA: TGCGCCAGCAGCCAAGATGACAGGCCCAATAATGAAAAACTGTTTTTT; CDR3: CASSQDDRPNNEKLFF
V: TRBV4-1; J: TRBJ1-2; size: NA; D: NA; DNA: TGCGCCAGCAGCCAACCCGGGTCCGGGGACTATGGCTACACCTTC; CDR3: CASSQPGSGDYGYTF
V: TRBV7-9; J: TRBJ1-2; size: NA; D: NA; DNA: TGTGCCAGCAGCGACCAGGACAGCTCTAACTATGGCTACACCTTC; CDR3: CASSDQDSSNYGYTF
V: TRBV6-5; J: TRBJ2-1; size: NA; D: TRBD2; DNA: TGTGCCAGCAGTAATGCCGGGACTAGCGGAAATGAGCAGTTCTTC; CDR3: CASSNAGTSGNEQFF
V: TRBV12-3/TRBV12-4; J: TRBJ1-5; size: NA; D: TRBD1; DNA: TGTGCCAGCAGTTGGACAGGGAGCCAGCCCCAGCATTTT; CDR3: CASSWTGSQPQHF
V: TRBV5-1; J: TRBJ1-3; size: NA; D: TRBD1; DNA: TGCGCCAGCAGCTTGATGGGACAGCGAGGAAACACCATATATTTT; CDR3: CASSLMGQRGNTIYF
V: TRBV6-5; J: TRBJ2-3; size: once; D: NA; DNA: TGTGCCAGCAGTTTCTCTCCGGGACGAAACACAGATACGCAGTATTTT; CDR3: CASSFSPGRNTDTQYF
V: TRBV28; J: TRBJ1-4; size: NA; D: NA; DNA: TGTGCCAGCACCCCCTGGGCGGGAACTAATGAAAAACTGTTTTTT; CDR3: CASTPWAGTNEKLFF
V: TRBV4-1; J: TRBJ1-2; size: NA; D: NA; DNA: TGCGCCAGCAGCCAAAAAGCCAGTATGGGTTTTGGTGGCTACACCTTC; CDR3: CASSQKASMGFGGYTF
V: TRBV9; J: TRBJ1-2; size: NA; D: NA; DNA: TGTGCCAGCAGCGTAGGGGGGGTGGCCCGCTACACCTTC; CDR3: CASSVGGVARYTF
V: TRBV6-5; J: TRBJ2-1; size: NA; D: NA; DNA: TGTGCCAGCAGTTACTCGGGGCAGGGATTGCAGTTCTTC; CDR3: CASSYSGQGLQFF
V: TRBV5-1; J: TRBJ1-3; size: NA; D: NA; DNA: TGCGCCAGCAGCTTGGACAGATCGTCTGGAAACACCATATATTTT; CDR3: CASSLDRSSGNTIYF
V: TRBV14; J: TRBJ1-1; size: NA; D: NA; DNA: TGTGCCAGCAGCCACCTCAAAGGGACTGAAGCTTTCTTT; CDR3: CASSHLKGTEAFF
V: TRBV5-6; J: TRBJ2-7; size: NA; D: TRBD1; DNA: TGTGCCAGCAGCTTCGGCACAGGGGATGCGTACGAGCAGTACTTC; CDR3: CASSFGTGDAYEQYF
V: TRBV21-1; J: TRBJ2-3; size: NA; D: NA; DNA: TGTGCCAGCAGCAAACCAGGGGGCCTAGGGACAGATACGCAGTATTTT; CDR3: CASSKPGGLGTDTQYF
V: TRBV19; J: TRBJ2-2; size: NA; D: NA; DNA: TGTGCCAGTATCCGCCCTGGGAACGCCGGGGAGCTGTTTTTT; CDR3: CASIRPGNAGELFF
V: TRBV18; J: TRBJ1-1; size: NA; D: NA; DNA: TGTGCCACGCTTCTTGGTCCCCTGGGGACTGAAGCTTTCTTT; CDR3: CATLLGPLGTEAFF
V: TRBV2; J: TRBJ2-3; size: NA; D: TRBD2; DNA: TGTGCCAGCGGAACAGTGACTAGCGGGATTCAGGGCACAGATACGCAGTATTTT; CDR3: CASGTVTSGIQGTDTQYF